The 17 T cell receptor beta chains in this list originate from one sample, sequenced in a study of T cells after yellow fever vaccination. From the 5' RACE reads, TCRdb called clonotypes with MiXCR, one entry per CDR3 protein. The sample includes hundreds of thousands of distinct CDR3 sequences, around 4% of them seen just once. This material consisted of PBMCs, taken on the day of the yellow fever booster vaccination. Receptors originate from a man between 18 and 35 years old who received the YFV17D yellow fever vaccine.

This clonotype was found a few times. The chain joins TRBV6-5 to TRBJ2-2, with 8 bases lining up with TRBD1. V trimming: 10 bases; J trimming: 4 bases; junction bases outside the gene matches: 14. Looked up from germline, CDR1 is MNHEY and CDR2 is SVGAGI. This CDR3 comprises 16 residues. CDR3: CATSLDQGARTGELFF. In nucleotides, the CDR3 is TGTGCCACCTCACTTGACCAGGGGGCCCGCACCGGGGAGCTGTTTTTT.

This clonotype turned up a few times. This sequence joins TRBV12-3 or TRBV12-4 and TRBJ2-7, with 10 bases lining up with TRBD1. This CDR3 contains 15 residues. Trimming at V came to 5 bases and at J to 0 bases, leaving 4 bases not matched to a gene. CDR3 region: CASSPRTGGSYEQYF. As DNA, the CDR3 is TGTGCCAGCAGTCCTCGGACAGGGGGCTCCTACGAGCAGTACTTC.

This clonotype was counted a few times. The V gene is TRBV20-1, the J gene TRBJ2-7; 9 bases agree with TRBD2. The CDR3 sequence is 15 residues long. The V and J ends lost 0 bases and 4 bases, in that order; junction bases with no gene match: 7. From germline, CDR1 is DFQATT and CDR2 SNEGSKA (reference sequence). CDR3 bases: TGCAGTGCTAGAGACTTTAGCGGGGGCCCTTACGAGCAGTACTTC. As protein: CSARDFSGGPYEQYF.

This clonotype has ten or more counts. The DNA for the CDR3 is TGTGCCAGCAGTTTCGGGGGGGGATTCAATGAGCAGTTCTTC. This sequence encodes CASSFGGGFNEQFF. V gene TRBV6-2 or TRBV6-3 combines with J gene TRBJ2-1, with 8 bases matching TRBD2. CDR3 length equals 14 residues. Germline CDR1 MNHEY, CDR2 SVGEGT. Losses at the gene ends were 4 bases for V and 6 bases for J; bases not matched to a gene: 5.

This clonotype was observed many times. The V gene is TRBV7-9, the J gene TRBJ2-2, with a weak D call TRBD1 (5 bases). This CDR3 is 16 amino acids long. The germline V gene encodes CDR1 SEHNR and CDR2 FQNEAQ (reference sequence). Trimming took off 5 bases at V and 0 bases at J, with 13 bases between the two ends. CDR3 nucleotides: TGTGCCAGCAGCCTCGTCGGCAGGGCGAACACCGGGGAGCTGTTTTTT. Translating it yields CASSLVGRANTGELFF. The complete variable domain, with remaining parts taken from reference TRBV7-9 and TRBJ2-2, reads DTGVSQNPRHKITKRGQNVTFRCDPISEHNRLYWYRQTLGQGPEFLTYFQNEAQLEKSRLLSDRFSAERPKGSFSTLEIQRTEQGDSAMYLCASSLVGRANTGELFFGEGSRLTVL.

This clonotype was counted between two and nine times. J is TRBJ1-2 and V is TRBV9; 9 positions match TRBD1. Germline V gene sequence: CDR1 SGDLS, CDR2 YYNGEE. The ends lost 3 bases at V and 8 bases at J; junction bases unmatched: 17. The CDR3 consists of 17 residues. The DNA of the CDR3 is TGTGCCAGCAGCGCCCCCGGGACAGGGAGCTCTTGGGGCGGCTACACCTTC. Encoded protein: CASSAPGTGSSWGGYTF.

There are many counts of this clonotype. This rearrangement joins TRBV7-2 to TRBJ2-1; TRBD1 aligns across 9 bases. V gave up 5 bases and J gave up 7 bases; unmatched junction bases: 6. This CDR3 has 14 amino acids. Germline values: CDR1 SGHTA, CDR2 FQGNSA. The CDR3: CASSPSGTGNEQFF. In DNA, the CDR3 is TGTGCCAGCAGCCCGTCGGGGACAGGGAATGAGCAGTTCTTC.

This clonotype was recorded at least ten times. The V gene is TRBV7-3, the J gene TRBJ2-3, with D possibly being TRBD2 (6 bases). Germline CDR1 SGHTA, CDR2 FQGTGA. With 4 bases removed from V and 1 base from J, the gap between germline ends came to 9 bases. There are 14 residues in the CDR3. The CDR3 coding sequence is TGTGCCAGCAGCTCCTTAGCGGGCACAGATACGCAGTATTTT. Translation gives CASSSLAGTDTQYF.

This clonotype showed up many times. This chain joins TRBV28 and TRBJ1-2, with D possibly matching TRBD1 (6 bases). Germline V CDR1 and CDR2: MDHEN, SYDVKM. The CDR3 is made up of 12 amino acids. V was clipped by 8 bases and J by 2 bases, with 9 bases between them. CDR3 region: CASGTGNYGYTF. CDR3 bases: TGTGCCAGCGGTACAGGGAACTATGGCTACACCTTC.

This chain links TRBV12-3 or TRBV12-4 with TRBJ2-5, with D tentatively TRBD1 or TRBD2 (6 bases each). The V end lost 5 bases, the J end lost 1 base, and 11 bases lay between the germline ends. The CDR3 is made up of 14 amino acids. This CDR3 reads CASSPPGAQETQYF. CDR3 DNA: TGTGCCAGCAGTCCCCCGGGGGCCCAAGAGACCCAGTACTTC.

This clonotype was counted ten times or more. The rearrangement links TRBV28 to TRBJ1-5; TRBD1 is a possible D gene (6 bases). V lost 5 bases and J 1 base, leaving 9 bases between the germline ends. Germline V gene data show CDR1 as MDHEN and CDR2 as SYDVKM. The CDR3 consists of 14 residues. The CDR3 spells CASSNGGSNQPQHF. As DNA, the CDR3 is TGTGCCAGCAGTAATGGGGGCAGCAATCAGCCCCAGCATTTT.

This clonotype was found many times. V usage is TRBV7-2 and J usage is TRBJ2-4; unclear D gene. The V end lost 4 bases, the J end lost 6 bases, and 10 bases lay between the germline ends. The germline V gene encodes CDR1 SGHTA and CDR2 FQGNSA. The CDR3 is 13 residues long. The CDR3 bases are TGTGCCAGCAGCTATTCGGACGGAAACATTCAGTACTTC. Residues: CASSYSDGNIQYF.

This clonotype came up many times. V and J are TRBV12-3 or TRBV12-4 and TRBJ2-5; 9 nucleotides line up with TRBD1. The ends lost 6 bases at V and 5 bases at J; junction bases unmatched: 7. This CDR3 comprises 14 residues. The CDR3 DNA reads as TGTGCCAGCAGGATCCGGGACAGGGAGGAGACCCAGTACTTC. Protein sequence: CASRIRDREETQYF.

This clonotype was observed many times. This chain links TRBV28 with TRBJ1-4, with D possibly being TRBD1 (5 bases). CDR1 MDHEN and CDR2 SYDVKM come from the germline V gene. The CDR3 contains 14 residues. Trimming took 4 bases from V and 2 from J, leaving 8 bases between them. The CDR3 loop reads CASSSGPTNEKLFF. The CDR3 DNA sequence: TGTGCCAGCAGTTCGGGGCCCACTAATGAAAAACTGTTTTTT.

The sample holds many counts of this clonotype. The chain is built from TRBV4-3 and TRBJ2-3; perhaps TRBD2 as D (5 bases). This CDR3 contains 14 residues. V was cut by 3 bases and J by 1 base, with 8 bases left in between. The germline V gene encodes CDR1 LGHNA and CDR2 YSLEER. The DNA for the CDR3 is TGCGCCAGCAGCCAGACCGGGGGCACAGATACGCAGTATTTT. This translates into CASSQTGGTDTQYF.

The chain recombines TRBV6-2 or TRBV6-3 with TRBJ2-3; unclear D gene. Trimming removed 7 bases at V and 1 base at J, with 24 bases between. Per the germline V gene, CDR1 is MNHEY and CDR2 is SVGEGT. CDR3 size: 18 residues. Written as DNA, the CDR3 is TGTGCCAGCAATCCGTATCGGCCGACGACGGGCGGCACAGATACGCAGTATTTT. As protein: CASNPYRPTTGGTDTQYF.

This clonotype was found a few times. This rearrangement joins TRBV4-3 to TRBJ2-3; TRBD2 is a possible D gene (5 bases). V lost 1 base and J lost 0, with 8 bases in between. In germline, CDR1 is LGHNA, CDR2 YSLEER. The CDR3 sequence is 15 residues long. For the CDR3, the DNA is TGCGCCAGCAGCCAAGGGCTAGCTAGCACAGATACGCAGTATTTT. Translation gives CASSQGLASTDTQYF.